These T cell receptor beta chains were read from a single sample in a study of Ad26.COV2.S vaccination and SARS-CoV-2 variants. Sequencing was performed with immunoSEQ multiplex PCR; in TCRdb, only in-frame clones are kept and a portion is missing. The data contain about 350,000 clones, about 92% of them singletons. The sample was peripheral blood, taken after recovery from COVID-19. The receptor source for this set is a human donor who had recovered from COVID-19. CDR3s include the opening cysteine and the closing phenylalanine or tryptophan. The order of the fields is V gene, J gene, clone size, D gene, CDR3 protein. D genes are given only for firm matches. For some rows the clone size is stated as once, few or many, or as a class when expanded; others skip it.

>TRBV7-9|TRBJ2-5|.|.
CASSFGPGQQETQYF
>TRBV10-3|TRBJ2-7|.|.
CAISPRTDTYEQYF
>TRBV18|TRBJ1-1|.|.
CASSRALETEAFF
>TRBV10-1|TRBJ2-7|.|TRBD1
CASSDSYRGSYEQYF
>TRBV29-1|TRBJ1-1|once|TRBD1
CSVGGQILNTEAFF
>TRBV19|TRBJ1-2|.|TRBD1
CASSIEAGGGYGYTF
>TRBV12-3/TRBV12-4|TRBJ1-5|few|.
CASSLGKGQPQHF
>TRBV10-3|TRBJ2-5|.|TRBD1
CAISTTGVGETQYF
>TRBV7-2|TRBJ2-5|.|.
CASSRTGVGTQYF
>TRBV28|TRBJ1-4|.|.
CASSLGQSEEKLFF
>TRBV7-8|TRBJ2-7|.|.
CASSFGGSYEQYF
>TRBV10-1|TRBJ2-3|.|TRBD2
CASSAWTSGGTDTQYF
>TRBV6-2/TRBV6-3|TRBJ1-2|.|TRBD1
CASSLDRGYGYTF
>TRBV6-5|TRBJ1-2|.|TRBD1
CASTSPQGGRYGYTF
>TRBV5-6|TRBJ2-1|once|.
CASSLGLLGFMDEQFF
>TRBV27|TRBJ1-2|.|.
CATRIGGGYTF
>TRBV6-6|TRBJ1-5|once|.
CASSRSGGGSNQPQHF
>TRBV2|TRBJ1-6|.|.
CASSEGTKGYSPLHF
>TRBV27|TRBJ1-6|.|.
CASSILQKPNSPLHF
>TRBV6-5|TRBJ2-5|.|.
CASSLGGKTQYF
>TRBV27|TRBJ2-7|.|.
CASSPQSGYNYEQYF
>TRBV19|TRBJ2-7|.|TRBD1
CASNSGTGIREQYF
>TRBV7-2|TRBJ1-2|once|.
CASTLDGRARNYGYTF
>TRBV5-1|TRBJ1-3|few|TRBD1
CASSPDRERNTIYF
>TRBV24-1|TRBJ2-1|.|TRBD1
CATSDSDRGTHNEQFF
>TRBV27|TRBJ1-5|.|.
CASSPVYSNQPQHF
>TRBV5-1|TRBJ2-2|.|.
CASSPSLNTGELFF
>TRBV4-1|TRBJ1-1|.|.
CASSPPPLRMNTEAFF
>TRBV4-1|TRBJ1-3|.|.
CASSGRTTDPGNTIYF
>TRBV7-2|TRBJ1-3|.|.
CASSPIPPGNTIYF
>TRBV7-9|TRBJ1-2|.|TRBD1
CASSLGDRAVSDKYGYTF
>TRBV5-1|TRBJ2-7|.|.
CASSLAGTMSHQQYF
>TRBV7-9|TRBJ2-6|.|TRBD1
CASSTWTGGLSGANVLTF
>TRBV7-6|TRBJ1-3|.|.
CASSRRGAGGNTIYF
>TRBV9|TRBJ2-1|.|.
CASSVVERGSYNEQFF
>TRBV21-1|TRBJ2-7|.|.
CASSKEDSLYEQYF
>TRBV4-1|TRBJ1-3|.|.
CASSRQRGQGSGNTIYF
>TRBV9|TRBJ1-2|.|.
CASSGGRTDGYTF
>TRBV11-2|TRBJ1-1|.|TRBD1
CASSLARQGGAEAFF
>TRBV14|TRBJ2-3|.|.
CASSPVLDTQYF
>TRBV29-1|TRBJ2-1|.|.
CSARDNYNEQFF
>TRBV4-1|TRBJ1-4|.|.
CASSQDRPPNEKLFF